Below are 16 T cell receptor beta chains sequenced from a single sample in a study of blood T cell repertoires in COVID-19. The repertoire was sequenced with immunoSEQ multiplex PCR; TCRdb's copy has only in-frame clones and lacks some. The repertoire has around 230,000 clones, around four fifths of them found once; the top ten carry approximately 2.6%. Sequenced: peripheral blood. The receptors originated from a woman aged 70-85 years with active or convalescent COVID-19.

The V and J genes are TRBV10-2 and TRBJ2-5; D is perhaps TRBD2 (5 bases). Germline V gives CDR1 WSHSY, CDR2 SAAADI. The CDR3 has 13 residues. Trimming removed 6 bases at V and 2 bases at J, with 10 bases between. For the CDR3, the DNA is TGCGCCAGCAGCTTCGGGATACAAGAGACCCAGTACTTC. As protein: CASSFGIQETQYF.

CDR3 loop: CASSPVNIDGYTF. Written as DNA, the CDR3 is TGTGCCAGCAGCCCCGTTAATATCGATGGCTACACCTTC. The chain couples TRBV6-2 or TRBV6-3 to TRBJ1-2, with no clear D. This CDR3 region has 13 residues. Trimming stripped 6 bases from V and 6 bases from J, with 14 bases between. The germline V gene encodes CDR1 MNHEY and CDR2 SVGEGT.

This clone has only a few counts. Other nucleotide sequences from this sample produce the same CDR3. The chain carries TRBV5-6 and TRBJ1-2; 7 bases fit TRBD1. From germline, CDR1 is SGHDT and CDR2 YYEEEE. V was clipped by 4 bases and J by 3 bases; unmatched bases: 3. The CDR3 runs to 13 residues. This CDR3 is CASSRGTDYGYTF. CDR3 nucleotide sequence: TGTGCCAGCAGCCGTGGGACAGACTATGGCTACACCTTC.

This chain connects TRBV13 to TRBJ2-7; the match to TRBD1 covers 7 bases. Germline loops: CDR1 PRHDT, CDR2 FYEKMQ (reference sequence). J was trimmed by 7 bases and V by 1 base; bases with no gene match: 4. This CDR3 region has 13 residues. In nucleotides, the CDR3 is TGTGCCAGCAGCTTAGCAGGGGGAAGGGAGCAGTACTTC. Translation: CASSLAGGREQYF.

V usage is TRBV27 and J usage is TRBJ2-7; tentative D call: TRBD2 (5 bases). Deletions cut 5 bases from V and 0 bases from J, with 17 bases between. This CDR3 has 16 residues. Germline lookup yields CDR1 MNHEY and CDR2 SMNVEV (reference sequence). The CDR3 coding sequence is TGTGCCAGCAGTAGTCCGGGATCCCCGAGCTCCTACGAGCAGTACTTC. This translates into CASSSPGSPSSYEQYF.

V is TRBV6-5 and J is TRBJ1-3; tentative D call: TRBD1 (5 bases). Germline CDR1 and CDR2: MNHEY and SVGAGI. V was pared by 4 bases and J by 2 bases, with 12 bases between. This CDR3 region has 15 residues. The CDR3 nucleotides are TGTGCCAGCAGTTGGGGGGGAATGCCTGGAAACACCATATATTTT. Its protein is CASSWGGMPGNTIYF.

The chain is built from TRBV7-9 and TRBJ2-1, with TRBD2 matching over 14 bases. The CDR3 sequence is 17 residues long. Unmatched junction bases numbered 4, after V lost 2 bases and J lost 4 bases. Germline CDR1 is SEHNR and CDR2 is FQNEAQ (reference sequence). This chain's CDR3 is CASSLKGTSGRYNEQFF. The CDR3 DNA sequence: TGTGCCAGCAGCTTAAAAGGGACTAGCGGGAGATACAATGAGCAGTTCTTC.

This chain joins TRBV30 and TRBJ1-5; 9 bases are shared with TRBD1. Germline assignment: CDR1 GTSNPN and CDR2 SVGIG (reference sequence). The trim removed 3 bases at V and 5 bases at J, leaving 5 bases unmatched. This CDR3 spans 14 amino acids. The CDR3 is CAWRGQGVDQPQHF. As DNA, the CDR3 is TGTGCCTGGAGGGGACAGGGAGTCGATCAGCCCCAGCATTTT.

The chain is built from TRBV30 and TRBJ1-3; a possible D gene is TRBD1 (5 bases). The germline CDR1 and CDR2 sequences are GTSNPN and SVGIG (reference sequence). Trimming cost V 1 base and J 0 bases, with 7 bases left between them. The CDR3 spans 14 residues. The DNA of the CDR3 is TGTGCCTGGAGTGAGACAGCCTCTGGAAACACCATATATTTT. This gives the protein CAWSETASGNTIYF.

This clone has only a few counts. The rearrangement joins TRBV5-1 to TRBJ2-7, with 8 bases lining up with TRBD2. Germline V gene sequence: CDR1 SGHRS, CDR2 YFSETQ. This CDR3 spans 19 amino acids. Trimming cost V 0 bases and J 2 bases; bases outside gene matches: 16. DNA for the CDR3: TGCGCCAGCAGCTTGGATAGCGGGGCTAGGGGGAGTAGGGCCTACGAGCAGTACTTC. Protein product: CASSLDSGARGSRAYEQYF.

V and J are TRBV2 and TRBJ2-1; maybe TRBD2 (5 bases). V was shortened by 5 bases and J by 10 bases, with 18 bases between the two germline ends. The germline V gene encodes CDR1 SNHLY and CDR2 FYNNEI. The CDR3 spans 14 residues. Here the CDR3 DNA reads TGTGCCAGCAGTATGGAGGCACAGACCAGGGAGCAGTTCTTC. Translating gives CASSMEAQTREQFF.

The chain links TRBV29-1 to TRBJ2-7; 8 bases match TRBD2. Germline loops: CDR1 SQVTM, CDR2 ANQGSEA. The CDR3 consists of 14 residues. The junction had 7 bases not matched to a gene; V was cut back by 4 bases and J by 2 bases. Written as DNA, the CDR3 is TGCAGCGTTGCAGCGGGAGTCAGTGCCTACGAGCAGTACTTC. Its translation is CSVAAGVSAYEQYF.

The chain links TRBV7-6 to TRBJ1-4; no firm D call. Trimming cost V 5 bases and J 2 bases, with 9 bases left between them. The CDR3 runs 14 residues. Per germline, CDR1 SGHVS and CDR2 FNYEAQ. Written as DNA, the CDR3 is TGTGCCAGCAGCCCACAGTTGACTAATGAAAAACTGTTTTTT. It translates to CASSPQLTNEKLFF.

This clone occurred a few times. The rearrangement joins TRBV5-1 to TRBJ2-7, with TRBD1 matching over 7 bases. The CDR3 is 18 amino acids. Trimming removed 4 bases from V and 4 bases from J; junction bases left unmatched: 20. Germline CDR1 is SGHRS and CDR2 is YFSETQ. The CDR3 region is CASSRGTAWDRRPYEQYF. CDR3 sequence (DNA): TGCGCCAGCAGCCGTGGGACCGCATGGGACAGAAGGCCATACGAGCAGTACTTC.

The chain uses TRBV7-9 and TRBJ2-1; weak D call: TRBD2 (5 bases). In germline, CDR1 is SEHNR, CDR2 FQNEAQ (reference sequence). The CDR3 is made up of 15 amino acids. V was clipped by 4 bases and J by 0 bases, with 10 bases between them. The CDR3 nucleotides are TGTGCCAGCAGCTCAAGGAGGTACTCCTACAATGAGCAGTTCTTC. Encoded protein: CASSSRRYSYNEQFF.

For this clone: The sample has other DNA sequences that encode this CDR3 too. The DNA for the CDR3 is TGTGCCAGCAGCCCGGACAGGACTTATGGCTACACCTTC. It is translated as CASSPDRTYGYTF. V and J are TRBV12-3 or TRBV12-4 and TRBJ1-2; 7 positions agree with TRBD1. With V trimmed by 6 bases and J by 5 bases, 6 bases remained unmatched. The CDR3 runs to 13 residues.